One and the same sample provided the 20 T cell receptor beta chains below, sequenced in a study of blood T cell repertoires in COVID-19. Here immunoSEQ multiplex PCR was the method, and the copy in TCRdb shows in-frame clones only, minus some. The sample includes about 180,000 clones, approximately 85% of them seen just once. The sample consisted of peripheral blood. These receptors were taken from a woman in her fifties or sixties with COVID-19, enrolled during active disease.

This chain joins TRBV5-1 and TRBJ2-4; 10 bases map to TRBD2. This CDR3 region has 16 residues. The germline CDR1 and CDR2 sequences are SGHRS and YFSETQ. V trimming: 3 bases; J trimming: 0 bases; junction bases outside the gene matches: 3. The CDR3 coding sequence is TGCGCCAGCAGCTCTCCTAGCGGGAGAGCCAAAAACATTCAGTACTTC. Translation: CASSSPSGRAKNIQYF.

CDR3 in amino acids: CASTLGGEQETQYF. As DNA, the CDR3 is TGTGCCAGCACTCTGGGGGGGGAACAAGAGACCCAGTACTTC. The chain recombines TRBV7-2 with TRBJ2-5; TRBD2 matches at 7 bases. This CDR3 has 14 amino acids. V dropped 7 bases and J dropped 2; count of bases not matched to a gene: 7. The germline V gene has CDR1 SGHTA and CDR2 FQGNSA.

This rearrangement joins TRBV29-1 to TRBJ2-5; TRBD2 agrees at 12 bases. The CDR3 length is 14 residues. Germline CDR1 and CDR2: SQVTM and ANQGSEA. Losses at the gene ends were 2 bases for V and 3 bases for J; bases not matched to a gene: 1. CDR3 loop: CSVELAGGKETQYF. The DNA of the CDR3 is TGCAGCGTTGAACTAGCGGGAGGGAAAGAGACCCAGTACTTC.

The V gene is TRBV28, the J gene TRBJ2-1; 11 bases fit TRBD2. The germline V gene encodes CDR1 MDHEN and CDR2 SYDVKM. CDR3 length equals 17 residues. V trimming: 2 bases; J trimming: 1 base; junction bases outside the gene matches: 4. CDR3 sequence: CASSLVAGGVSYNEQFF. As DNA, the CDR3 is TGTGCCAGCAGTTTAGTAGCGGGGGGGGTTTCCTACAATGAGCAGTTCTTC. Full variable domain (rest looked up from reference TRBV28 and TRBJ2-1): DVKVTQSSRYLVKRTGEKVFLECVQDMDHENMFWYRQDPGLGLRLIYFSYDVKMKEKGDIPEGYSVSREKKERFSLILESASTNQTSMYLCASSLVAGGVSYNEQFFGPGTRLTVL.

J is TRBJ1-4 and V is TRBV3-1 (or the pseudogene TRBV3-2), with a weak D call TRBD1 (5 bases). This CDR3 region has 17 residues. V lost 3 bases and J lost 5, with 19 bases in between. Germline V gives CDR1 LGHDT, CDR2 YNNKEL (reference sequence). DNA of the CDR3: TGTGCCAGCAGCCACCACAGGAGGGGTTTTGGGAATGAAAAACTGTTTTTT. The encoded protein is CASSHHRRGFGNEKLFF.

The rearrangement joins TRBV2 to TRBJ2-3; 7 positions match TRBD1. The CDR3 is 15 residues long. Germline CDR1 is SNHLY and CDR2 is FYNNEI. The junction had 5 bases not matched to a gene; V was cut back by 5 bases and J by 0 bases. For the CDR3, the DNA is TGTGCCAGCAGTTCTGACAGGGCTAGCACAGATACGCAGTATTTT. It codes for CASSSDRASTDTQYF.

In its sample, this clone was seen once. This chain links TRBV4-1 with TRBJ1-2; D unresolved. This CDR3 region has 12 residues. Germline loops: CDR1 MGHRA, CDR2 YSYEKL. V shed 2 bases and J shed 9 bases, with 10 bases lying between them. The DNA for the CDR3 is TGCGCCAGCAGCCAAAACGTCGGGAGCTACACCTTC. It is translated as CASSQNVGSYTF.

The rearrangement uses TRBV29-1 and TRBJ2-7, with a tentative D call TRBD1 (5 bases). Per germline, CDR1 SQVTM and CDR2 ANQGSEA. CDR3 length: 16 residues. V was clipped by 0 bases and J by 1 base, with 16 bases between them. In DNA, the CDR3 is TGCAGCGTTGAAGATCTCAGGGATTCGGGTTCCTACGAGCAGTACGTC. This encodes CSVEDLRDSGSYEQYV.

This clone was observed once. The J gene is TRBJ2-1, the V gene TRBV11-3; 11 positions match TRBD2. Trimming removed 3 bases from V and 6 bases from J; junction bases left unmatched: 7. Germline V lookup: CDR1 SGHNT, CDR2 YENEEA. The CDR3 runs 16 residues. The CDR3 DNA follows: TGTGCCAGCAGCTTTAGCGGGAGGGGAAGGTTCAATGAGCAGTTCTTC. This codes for CASSFSGRGRFNEQFF. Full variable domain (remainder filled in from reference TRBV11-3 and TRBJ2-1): EAGVVQSPRYKIIEKKQPVAFWCNPISGHNTLYWYLQNLGQGPELLIRYENEEAVDDSQLPKDRFSAERLKGVDSTLKIQPAELGDSAVYLCASSFSGRGRFNEQFFGPGTRLTVL.

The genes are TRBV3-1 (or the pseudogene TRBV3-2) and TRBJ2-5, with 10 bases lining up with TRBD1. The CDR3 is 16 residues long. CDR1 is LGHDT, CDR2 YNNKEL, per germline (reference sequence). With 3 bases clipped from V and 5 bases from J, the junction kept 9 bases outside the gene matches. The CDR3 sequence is CASSHTVTGGAETQYF. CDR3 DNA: TGTGCCAGCAGCCACACGGTGACAGGGGGCGCCGAGACCCAGTACTTC.

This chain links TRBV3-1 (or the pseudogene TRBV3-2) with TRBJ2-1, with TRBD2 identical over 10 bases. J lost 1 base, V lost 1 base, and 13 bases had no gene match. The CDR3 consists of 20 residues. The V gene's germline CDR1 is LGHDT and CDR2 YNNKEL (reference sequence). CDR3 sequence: CASSQGGLAEGPGSYNEQFF. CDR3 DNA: TGTGCCAGCAGCCAAGGAGGACTAGCGGAAGGCCCAGGTTCCTACAATGAGCAGTTCTTC.

The CDR3 region is CASSQTVPVDGYTF. The CDR3 DNA follows: TGTGCCAGCAGCCAGACAGTACCTGTGGATGGCTACACCTTC. This sequence joins TRBV13 and TRBJ1-2; D may be TRBD1 (5 bases). This CDR3 is built from 14 residues. Looked up from germline, CDR1 is PRHDT and CDR2 is FYEKMQ (reference sequence). Trimming removed 5 bases at V and 6 bases at J, with 16 bases between.

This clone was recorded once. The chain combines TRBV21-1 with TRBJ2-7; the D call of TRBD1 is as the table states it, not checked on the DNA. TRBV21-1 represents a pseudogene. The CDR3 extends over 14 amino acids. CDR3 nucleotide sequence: TGTGCCAGCAGCGGAGGGACAGGGGAGTACGAGCAGTACTTC. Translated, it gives CASSGGTGEYEQYF.

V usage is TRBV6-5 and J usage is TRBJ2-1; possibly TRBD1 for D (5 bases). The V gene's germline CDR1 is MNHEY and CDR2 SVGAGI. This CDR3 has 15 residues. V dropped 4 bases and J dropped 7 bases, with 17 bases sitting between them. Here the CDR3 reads CASSWASQGDNEQFF. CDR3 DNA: TGTGCCAGCAGTTGGGCCAGCCAGGGCGATAATGAGCAGTTCTTC.

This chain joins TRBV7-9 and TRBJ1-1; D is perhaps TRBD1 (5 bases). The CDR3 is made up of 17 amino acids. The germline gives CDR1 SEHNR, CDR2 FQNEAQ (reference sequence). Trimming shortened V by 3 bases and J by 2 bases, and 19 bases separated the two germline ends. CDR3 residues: CASSLVFQGRGNTEAFF. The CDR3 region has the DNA TGTGCCAGCAGCTTGGTGTTTCAGGGTAGGGGCAACACTGAAGCTTTCTTT.

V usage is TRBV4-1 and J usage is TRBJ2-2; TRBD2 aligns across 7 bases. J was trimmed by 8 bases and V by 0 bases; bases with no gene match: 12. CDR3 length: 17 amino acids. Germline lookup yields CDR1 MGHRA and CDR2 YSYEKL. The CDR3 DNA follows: TGCGCCAGCAGCCAAGAGAGCGGGATAGGGGTAGGGGGGGAGCTGTTTTTT. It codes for CASSQESGIGVGGELFF.

Here the CDR3 DNA reads TGTGCCAGCAGCTCGACAGGGGGCGCGGGTGGCTACACCTTC. This gives the protein CASSSTGGAGGYTF. The rearrangement links TRBV7-2 to TRBJ1-2, with TRBD1 matching 10 bases. Germline V lookup: CDR1 SGHTA, CDR2 FQGNSA. The CDR3 is made up of 14 amino acids. The trim removed 4 bases at V and 7 bases at J, leaving 6 bases unmatched.

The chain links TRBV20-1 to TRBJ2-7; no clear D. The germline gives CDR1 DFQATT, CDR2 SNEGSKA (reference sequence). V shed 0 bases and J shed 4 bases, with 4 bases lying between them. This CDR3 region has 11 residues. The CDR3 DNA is TGCAGTGCTAGAGAACAGTACGAGCAGTACTTC. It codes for CSAREQYEQYF.

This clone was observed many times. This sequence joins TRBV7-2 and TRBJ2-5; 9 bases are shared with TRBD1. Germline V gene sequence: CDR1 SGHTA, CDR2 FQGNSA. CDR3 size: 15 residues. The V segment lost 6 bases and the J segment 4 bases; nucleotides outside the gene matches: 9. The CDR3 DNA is TGTGCCAGCAGACCCGACAGGGGGTTCACAGAGACCCAGTACTTC. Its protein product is CASRPDRGFTETQYF.

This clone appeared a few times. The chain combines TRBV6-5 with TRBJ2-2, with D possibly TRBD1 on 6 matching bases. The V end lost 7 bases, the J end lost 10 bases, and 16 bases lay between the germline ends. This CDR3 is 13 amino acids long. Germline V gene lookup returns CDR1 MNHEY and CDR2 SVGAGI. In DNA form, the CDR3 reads TGTGCCAGCAATGGGGGCCTAGGCTCGGAGCTGTTTTTT. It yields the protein CASNGGLGSELFF.